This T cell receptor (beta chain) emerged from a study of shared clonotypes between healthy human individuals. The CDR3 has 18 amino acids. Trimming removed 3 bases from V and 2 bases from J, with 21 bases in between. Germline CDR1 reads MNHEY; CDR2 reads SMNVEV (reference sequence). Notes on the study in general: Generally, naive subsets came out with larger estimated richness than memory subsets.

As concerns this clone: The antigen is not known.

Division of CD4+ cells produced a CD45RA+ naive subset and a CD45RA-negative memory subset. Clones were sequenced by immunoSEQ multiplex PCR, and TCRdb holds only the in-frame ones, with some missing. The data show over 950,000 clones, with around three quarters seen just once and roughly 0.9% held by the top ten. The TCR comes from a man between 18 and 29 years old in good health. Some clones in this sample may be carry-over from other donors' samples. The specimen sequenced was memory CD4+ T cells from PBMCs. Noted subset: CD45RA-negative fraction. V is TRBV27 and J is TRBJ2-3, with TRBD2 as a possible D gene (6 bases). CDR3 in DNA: TGTGCCAGCAGTTTGAGGGTCCACCCATCGGGAGCCACAGATACGCAGTATTTT. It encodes CASSLRVHPSGATDTQYF.